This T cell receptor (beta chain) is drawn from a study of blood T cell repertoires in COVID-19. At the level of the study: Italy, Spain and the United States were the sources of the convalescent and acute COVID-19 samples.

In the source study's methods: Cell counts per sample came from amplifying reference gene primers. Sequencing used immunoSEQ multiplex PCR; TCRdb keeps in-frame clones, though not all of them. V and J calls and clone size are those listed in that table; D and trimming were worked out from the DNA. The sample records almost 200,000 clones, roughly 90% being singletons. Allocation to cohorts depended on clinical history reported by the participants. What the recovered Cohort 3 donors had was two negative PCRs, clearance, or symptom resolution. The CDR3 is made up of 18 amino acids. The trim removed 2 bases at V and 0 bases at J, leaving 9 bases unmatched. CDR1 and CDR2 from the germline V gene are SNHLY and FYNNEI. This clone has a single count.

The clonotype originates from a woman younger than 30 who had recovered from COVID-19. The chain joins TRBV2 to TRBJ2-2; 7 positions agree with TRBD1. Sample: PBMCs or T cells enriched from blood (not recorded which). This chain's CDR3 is CASSERTTGRTNTGELFF. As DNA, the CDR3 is TGTGCCAGCAGTGAACGTACGACAGGGCGTACGAACACCGGGGAGCTGTTTTTT. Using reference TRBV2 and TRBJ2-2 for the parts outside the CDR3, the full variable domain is EPEVTQTPSHQVTQMGQEVILRCVPISNHLYFYWYRQILGQKVEFLVSFYNNEISEKSEIFDDQFSVERPDGSNFTLKIRSTKLEDSAMYFCASSERTTGRTNTGELFFGEGSRLTVL.